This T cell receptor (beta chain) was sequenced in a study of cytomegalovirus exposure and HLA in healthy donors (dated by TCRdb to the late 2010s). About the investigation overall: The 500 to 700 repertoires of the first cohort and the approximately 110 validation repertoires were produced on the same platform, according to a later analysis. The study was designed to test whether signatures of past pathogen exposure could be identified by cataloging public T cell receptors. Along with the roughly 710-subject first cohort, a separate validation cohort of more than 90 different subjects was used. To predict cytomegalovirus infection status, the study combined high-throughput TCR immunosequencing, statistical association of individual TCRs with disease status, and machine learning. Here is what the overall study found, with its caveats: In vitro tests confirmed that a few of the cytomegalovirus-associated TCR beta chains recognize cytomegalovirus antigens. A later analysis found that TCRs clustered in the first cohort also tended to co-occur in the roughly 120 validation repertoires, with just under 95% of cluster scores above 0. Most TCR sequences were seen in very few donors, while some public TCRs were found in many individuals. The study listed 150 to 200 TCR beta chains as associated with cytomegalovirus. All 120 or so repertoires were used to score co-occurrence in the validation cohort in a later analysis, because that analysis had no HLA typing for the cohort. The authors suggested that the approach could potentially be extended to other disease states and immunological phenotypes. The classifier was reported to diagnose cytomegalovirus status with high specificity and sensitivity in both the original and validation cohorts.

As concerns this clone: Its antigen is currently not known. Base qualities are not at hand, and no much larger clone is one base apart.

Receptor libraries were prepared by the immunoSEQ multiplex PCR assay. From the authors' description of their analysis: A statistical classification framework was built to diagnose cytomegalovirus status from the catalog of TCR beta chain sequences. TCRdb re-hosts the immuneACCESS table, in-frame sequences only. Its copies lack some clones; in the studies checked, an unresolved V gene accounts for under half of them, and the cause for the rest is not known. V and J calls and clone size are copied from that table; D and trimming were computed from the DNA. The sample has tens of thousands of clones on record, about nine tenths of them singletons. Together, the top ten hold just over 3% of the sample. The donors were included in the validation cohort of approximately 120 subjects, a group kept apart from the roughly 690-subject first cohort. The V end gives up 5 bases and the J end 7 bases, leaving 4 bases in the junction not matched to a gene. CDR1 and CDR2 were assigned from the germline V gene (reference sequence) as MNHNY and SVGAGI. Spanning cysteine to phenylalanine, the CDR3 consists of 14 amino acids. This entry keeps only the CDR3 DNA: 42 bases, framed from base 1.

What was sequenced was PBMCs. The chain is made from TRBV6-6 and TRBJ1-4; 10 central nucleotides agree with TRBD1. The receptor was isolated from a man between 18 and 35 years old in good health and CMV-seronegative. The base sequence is TGTGCCAGCAGTGGGACAGGGGAGACTGAAAAACTGTTTTTT. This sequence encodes CASSGTGETEKLFF.